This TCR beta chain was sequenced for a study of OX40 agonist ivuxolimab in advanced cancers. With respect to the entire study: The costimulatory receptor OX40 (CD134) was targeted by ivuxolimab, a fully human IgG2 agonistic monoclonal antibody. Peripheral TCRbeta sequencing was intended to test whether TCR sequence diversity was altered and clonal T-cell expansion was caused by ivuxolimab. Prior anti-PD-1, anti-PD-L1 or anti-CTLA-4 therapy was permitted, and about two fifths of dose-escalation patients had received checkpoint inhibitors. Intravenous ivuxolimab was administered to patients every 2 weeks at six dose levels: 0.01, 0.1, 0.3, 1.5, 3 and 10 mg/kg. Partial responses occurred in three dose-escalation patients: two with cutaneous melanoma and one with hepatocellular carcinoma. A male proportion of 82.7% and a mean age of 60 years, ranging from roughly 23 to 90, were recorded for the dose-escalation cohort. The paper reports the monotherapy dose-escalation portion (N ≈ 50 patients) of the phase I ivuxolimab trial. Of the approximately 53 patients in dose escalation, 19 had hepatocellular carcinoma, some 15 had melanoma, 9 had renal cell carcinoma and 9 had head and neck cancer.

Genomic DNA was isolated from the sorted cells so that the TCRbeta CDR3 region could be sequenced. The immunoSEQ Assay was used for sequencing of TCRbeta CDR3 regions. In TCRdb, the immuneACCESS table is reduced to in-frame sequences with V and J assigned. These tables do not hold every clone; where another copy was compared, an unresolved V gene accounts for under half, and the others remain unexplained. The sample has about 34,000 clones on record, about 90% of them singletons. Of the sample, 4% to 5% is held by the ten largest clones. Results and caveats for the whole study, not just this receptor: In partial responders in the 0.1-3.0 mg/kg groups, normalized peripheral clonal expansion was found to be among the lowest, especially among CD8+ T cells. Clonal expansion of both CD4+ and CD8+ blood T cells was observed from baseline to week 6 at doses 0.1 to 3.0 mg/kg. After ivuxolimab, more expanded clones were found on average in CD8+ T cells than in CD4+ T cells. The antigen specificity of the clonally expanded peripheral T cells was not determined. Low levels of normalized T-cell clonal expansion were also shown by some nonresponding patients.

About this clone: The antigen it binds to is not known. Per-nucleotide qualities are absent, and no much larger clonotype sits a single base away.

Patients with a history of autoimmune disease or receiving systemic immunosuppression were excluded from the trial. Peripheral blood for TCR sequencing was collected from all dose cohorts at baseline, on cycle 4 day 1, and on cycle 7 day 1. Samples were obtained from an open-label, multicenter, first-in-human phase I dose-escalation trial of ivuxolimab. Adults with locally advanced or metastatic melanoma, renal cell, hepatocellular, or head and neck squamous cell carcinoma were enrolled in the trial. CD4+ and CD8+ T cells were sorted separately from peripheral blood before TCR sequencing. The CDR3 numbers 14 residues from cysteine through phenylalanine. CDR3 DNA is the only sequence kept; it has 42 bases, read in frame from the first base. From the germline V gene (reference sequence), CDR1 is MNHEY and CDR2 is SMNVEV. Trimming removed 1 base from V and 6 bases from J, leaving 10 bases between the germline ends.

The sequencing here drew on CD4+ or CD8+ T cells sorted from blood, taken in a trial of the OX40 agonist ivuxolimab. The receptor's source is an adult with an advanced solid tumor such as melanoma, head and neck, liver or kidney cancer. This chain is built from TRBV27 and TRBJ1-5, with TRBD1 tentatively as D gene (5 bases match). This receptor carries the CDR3 CASSLWSGVQPQHF. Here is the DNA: TGTGCCAGCAGTTTATGGTCGGGGGTTCAGCCCCAGCATTTT.